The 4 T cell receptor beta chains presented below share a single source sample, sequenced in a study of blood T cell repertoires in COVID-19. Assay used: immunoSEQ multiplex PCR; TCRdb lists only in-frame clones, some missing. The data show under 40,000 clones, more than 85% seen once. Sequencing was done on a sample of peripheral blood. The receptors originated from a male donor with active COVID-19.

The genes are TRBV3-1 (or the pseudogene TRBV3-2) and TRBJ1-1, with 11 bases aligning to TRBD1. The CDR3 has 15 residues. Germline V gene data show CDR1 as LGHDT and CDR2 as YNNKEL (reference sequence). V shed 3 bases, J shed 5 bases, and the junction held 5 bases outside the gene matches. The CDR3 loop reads CASSQAGTGGTEAFF. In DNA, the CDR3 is TGTGCCAGCAGCCAGGCCGGGACAGGGGGAACTGAAGCTTTCTTT.

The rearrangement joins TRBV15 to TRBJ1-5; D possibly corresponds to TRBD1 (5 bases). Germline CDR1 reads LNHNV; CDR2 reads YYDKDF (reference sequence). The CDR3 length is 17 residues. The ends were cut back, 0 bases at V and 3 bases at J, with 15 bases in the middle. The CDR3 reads CATSRDWGNGNNQPQHF. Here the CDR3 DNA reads TGTGCCACCAGCAGAGATTGGGGCAACGGAAACAATCAGCCCCAGCATTTT.

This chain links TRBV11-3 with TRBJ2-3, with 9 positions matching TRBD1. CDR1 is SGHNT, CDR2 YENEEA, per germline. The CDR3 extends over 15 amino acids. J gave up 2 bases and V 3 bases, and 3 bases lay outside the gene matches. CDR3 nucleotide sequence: TGTGCCAGCAGCTTTAGGACAGGGGACACAGATACGCAGTATTTT. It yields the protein CASSFRTGDTDTQYF.

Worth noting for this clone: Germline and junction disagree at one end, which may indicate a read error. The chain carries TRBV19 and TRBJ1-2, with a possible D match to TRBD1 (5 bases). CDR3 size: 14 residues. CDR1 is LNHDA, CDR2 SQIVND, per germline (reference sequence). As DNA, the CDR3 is TGTGCCAGTAGTTTAGACAGAACTAACTATGGCTACACCTTC. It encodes CASSLDRTNYGYTF.